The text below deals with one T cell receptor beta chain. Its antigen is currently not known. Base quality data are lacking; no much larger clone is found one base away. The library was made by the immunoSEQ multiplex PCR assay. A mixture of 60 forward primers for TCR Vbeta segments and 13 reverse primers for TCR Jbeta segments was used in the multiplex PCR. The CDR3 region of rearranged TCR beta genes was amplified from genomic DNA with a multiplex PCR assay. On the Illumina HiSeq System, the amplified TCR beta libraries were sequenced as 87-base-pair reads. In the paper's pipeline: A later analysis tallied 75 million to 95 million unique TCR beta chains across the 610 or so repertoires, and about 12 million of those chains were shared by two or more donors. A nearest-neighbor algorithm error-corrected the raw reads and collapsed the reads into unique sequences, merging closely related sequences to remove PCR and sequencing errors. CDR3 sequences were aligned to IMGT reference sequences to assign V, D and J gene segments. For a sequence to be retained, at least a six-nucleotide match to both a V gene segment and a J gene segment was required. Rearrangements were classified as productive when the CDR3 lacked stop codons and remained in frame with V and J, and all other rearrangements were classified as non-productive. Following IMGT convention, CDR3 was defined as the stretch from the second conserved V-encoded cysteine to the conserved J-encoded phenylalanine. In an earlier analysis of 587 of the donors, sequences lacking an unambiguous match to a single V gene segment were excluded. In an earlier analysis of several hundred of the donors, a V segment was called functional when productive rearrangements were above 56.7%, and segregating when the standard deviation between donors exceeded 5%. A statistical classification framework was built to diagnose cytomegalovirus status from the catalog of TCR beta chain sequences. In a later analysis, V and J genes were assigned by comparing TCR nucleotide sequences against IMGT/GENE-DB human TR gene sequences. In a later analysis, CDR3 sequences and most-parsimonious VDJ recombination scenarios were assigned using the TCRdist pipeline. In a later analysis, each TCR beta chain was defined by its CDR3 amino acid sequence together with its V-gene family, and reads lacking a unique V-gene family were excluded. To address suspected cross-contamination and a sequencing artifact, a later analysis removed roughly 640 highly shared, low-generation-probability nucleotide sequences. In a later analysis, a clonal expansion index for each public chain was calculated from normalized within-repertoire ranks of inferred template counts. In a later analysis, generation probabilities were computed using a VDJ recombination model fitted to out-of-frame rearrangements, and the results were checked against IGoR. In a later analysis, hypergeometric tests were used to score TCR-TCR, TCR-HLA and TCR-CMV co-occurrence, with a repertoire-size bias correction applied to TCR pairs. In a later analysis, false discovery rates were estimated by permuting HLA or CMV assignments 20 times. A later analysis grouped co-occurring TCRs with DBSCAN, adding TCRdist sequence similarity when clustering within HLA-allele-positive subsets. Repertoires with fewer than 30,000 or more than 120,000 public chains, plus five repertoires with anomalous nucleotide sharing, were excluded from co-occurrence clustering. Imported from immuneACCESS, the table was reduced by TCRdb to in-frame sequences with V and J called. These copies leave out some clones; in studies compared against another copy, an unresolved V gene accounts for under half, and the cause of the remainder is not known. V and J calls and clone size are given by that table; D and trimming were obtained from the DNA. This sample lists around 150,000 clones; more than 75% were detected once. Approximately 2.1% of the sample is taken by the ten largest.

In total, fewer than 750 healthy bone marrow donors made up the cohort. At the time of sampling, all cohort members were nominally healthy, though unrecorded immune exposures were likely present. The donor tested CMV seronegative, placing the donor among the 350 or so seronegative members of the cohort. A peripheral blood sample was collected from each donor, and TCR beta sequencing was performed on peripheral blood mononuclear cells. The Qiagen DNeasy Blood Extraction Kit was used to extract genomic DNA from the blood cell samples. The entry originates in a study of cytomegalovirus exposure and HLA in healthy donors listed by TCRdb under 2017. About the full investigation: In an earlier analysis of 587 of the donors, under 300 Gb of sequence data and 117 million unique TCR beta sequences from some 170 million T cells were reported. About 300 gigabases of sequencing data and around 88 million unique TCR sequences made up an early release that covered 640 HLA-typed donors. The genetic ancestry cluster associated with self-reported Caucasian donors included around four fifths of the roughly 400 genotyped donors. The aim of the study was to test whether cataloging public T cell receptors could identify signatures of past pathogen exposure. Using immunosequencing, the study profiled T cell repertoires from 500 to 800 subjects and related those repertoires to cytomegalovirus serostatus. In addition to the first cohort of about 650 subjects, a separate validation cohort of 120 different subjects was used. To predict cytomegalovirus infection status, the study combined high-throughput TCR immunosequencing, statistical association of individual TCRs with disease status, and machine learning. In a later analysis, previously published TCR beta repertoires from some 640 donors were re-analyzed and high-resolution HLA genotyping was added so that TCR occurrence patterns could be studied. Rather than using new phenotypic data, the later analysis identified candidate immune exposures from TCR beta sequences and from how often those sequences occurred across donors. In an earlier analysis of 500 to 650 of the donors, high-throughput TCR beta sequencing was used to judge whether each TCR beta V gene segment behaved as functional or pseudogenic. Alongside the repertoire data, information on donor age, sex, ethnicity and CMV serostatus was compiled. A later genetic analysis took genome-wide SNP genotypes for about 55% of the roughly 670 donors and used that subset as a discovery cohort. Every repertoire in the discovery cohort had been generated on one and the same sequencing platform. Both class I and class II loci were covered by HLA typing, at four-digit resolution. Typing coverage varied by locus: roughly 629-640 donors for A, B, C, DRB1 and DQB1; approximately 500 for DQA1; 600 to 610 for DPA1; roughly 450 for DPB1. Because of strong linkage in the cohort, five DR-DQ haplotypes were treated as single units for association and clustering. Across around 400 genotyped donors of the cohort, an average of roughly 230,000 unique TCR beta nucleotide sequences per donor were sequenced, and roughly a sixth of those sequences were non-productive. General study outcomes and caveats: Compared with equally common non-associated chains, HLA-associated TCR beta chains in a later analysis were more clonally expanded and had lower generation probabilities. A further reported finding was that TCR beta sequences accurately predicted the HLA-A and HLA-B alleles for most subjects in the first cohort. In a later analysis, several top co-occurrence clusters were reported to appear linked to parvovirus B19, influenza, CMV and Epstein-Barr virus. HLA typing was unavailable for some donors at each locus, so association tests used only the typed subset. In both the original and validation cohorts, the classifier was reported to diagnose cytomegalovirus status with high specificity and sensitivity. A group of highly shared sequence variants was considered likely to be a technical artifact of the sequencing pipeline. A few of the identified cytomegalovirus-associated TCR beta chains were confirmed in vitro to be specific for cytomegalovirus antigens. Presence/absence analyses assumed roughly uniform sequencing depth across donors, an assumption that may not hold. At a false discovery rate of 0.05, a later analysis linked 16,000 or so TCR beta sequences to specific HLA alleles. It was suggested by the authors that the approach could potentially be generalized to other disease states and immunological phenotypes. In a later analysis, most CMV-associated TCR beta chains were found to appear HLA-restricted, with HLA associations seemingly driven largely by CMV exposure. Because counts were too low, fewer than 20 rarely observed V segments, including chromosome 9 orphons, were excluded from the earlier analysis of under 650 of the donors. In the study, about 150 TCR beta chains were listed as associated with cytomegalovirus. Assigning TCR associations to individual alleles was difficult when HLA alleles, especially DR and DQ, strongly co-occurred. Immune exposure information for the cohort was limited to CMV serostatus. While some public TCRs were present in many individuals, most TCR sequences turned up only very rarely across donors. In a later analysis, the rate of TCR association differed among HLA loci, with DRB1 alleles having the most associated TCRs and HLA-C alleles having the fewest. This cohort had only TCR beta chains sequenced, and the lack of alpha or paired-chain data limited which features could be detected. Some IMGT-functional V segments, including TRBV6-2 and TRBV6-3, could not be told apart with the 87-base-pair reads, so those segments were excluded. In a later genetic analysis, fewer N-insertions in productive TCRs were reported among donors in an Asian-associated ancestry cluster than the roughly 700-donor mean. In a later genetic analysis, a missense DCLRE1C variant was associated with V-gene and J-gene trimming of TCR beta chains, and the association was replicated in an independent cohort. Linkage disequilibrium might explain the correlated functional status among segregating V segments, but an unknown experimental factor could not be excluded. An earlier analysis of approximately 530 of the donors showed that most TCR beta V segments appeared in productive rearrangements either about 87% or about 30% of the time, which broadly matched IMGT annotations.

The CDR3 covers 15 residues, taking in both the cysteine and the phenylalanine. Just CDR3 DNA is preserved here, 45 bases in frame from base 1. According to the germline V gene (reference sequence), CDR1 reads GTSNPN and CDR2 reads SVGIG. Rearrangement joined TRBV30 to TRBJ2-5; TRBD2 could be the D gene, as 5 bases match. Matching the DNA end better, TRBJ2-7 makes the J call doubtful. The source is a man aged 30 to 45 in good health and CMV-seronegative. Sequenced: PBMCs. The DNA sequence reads TGTGCCTGGATGAAGTCACCGGGATACACCTACGAGCAGTACTTC. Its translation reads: CAWMKSPGYTYEQYF.